Only a few counts were recorded for the clone carrying this T cell receptor (beta chain). The sample carries other DNA sequences with the same CDR3. What was sequenced were expressed TCRB transcripts, since all of the isolated RNA had been reverse transcribed. Deep immunoSEQ sequencing covered naive, central memory and regulatory T cell samples. Measured with immunoSEQ multiplex PCR; TCRdb has only the in-frame clones, and not every one. The sample lists 300,000 to 350,000 clones; 8% were seen once. Sampling consisted of one heparinised blood draw per donor, averaging roughly 110 mL. Based on CD45RO/CCR7/CD25/CD127/CD95/CD27, CD4+ regulatory, stem cell-like memory, naive and central memory cells were sorted. These data originate in a study of beta chain features in type 1 diabetes. The germline gives CDR1 SGHTA, CDR2 FQGNSA. The CDR3 spans 15 residues. V lost 1 base and J 6 bases, leaving 13 bases between the germline ends.

The J gene is TRBJ2-1, the V gene TRBV7-2; either TRBD1 or TRBD2 may supply D (5 bases each). This clonotype was obtained from a woman aged 18-29 years in good health. Sequencing was performed on central memory CD4+ T cells from blood. CDR3 DNA sequence: TGTGCCAGCAGCTTAGTAGCGTTAAGGGGCAATGAGCAGTTCTTC. Its translation is CASSLVALRGNEQFF.